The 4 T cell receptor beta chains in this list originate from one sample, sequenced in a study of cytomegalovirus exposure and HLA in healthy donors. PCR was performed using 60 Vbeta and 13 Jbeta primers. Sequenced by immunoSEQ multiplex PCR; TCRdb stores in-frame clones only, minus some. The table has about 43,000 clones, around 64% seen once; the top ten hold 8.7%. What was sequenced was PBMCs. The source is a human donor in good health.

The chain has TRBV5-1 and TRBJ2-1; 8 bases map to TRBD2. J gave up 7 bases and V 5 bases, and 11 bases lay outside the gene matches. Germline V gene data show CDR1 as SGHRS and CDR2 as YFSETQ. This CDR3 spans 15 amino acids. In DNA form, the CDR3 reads TGCGCCAGCAGTCGGGGGAGCGGGGGAATGAATGAGCAGTTCTTC. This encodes CASSRGSGGMNEQFF.

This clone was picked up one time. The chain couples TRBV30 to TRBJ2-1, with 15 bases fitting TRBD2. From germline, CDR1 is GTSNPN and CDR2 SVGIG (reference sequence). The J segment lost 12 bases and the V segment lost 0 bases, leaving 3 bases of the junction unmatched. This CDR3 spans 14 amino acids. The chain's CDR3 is CAWSVGTSGGRQFF. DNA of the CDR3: TGTGCCTGGAGTGTGGGGACTAGCGGGGGGAGGCAGTTCTTC.

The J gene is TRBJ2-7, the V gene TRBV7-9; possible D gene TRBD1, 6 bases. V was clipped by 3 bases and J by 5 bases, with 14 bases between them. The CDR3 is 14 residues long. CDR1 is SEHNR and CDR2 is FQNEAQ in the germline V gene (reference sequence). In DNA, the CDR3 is TGTGCCAGCAGCTTTGGACAGTTTTTCCACGAGCAGTACTTC. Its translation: CASSFGQFFHEQYF.

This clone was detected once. CDR3 DNA sequence: TGTGCCAGCAGTGAAGCAGAGACAGCCTCCTACGAGCAGTACTTC. Translated, it gives CASSEAETASYEQYF. V and J are TRBV6-1 and TRBJ2-7; weak D call: TRBD1 (5 bases). V was pared by 0 bases and J by 0 bases, with 9 bases between. Germline CDR1 and CDR2: MNHNS and SASEGT. This CDR3 has 15 amino acids.